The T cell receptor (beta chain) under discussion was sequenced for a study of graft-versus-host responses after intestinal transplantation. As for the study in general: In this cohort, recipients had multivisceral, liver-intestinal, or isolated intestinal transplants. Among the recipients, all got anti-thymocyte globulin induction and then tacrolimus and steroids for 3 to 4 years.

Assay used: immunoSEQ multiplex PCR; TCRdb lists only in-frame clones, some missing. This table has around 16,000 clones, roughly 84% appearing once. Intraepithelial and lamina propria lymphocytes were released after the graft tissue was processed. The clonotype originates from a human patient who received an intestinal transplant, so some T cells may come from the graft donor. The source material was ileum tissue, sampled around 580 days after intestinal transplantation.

In nucleotides, the CDR3 is TGTGCCAGCAGCTTAGGCTGGGAGGGCTACGAGCAGTACTTC. Encoded protein: CASSLGWEGYEQYF. This chain joins TRBV11-2 and TRBJ2-7, with 7 bases lining up with TRBD2. J was trimmed by 3 bases and V by 1 base; bases with no gene match: 3. This CDR3 comprises 14 residues. CDR1 SGHAT and CDR2 FQNNGV come from the germline V gene.